The 5 T cell receptor beta chains reported below all come from one sample, sequenced in a study of patients and donors after allogeneic stem cell transplantation. TCRdb re-derived calls from the RT-PCR reads in MiXCR, one entry per CDR3 protein. The sample comprises roughly 940,000 distinct CDR3 sequences, more than 15% of which are singletons, and around 6% rests with the top ten. Sequenced sample: blood, either unsorted or a sorted T cell fraction (not recorded which). All receptors derive from a human donor who was either an allogeneic HSCT recipient or a stem cell or donor lymphocyte infusion donor (not recorded which). It is not recorded whose cells these are; they may come from a transplant donor.

This clonotype was observed a few times. The J gene is TRBJ2-1, the V gene TRBV20-1, with D perhaps given as TRBD1 or TRBD2 (5 bases each). The V gene lost 3 bases and the J gene lost 7 bases, with 19 bases spanning the gap. CDR1 DFQATT and CDR2 SNEGSKA come from the germline V gene (reference sequence). The CDR3 consists of 15 residues. DNA of the CDR3: TGCAGTGCTAGCTTCCGGGACGGATTACTAAATGAGCAGTTCTTC. This encodes CSASFRDGLLNEQFF.

This clonotype showed up many times. The rearrangement uses TRBV10-3 and TRBJ2-7; D unresolved. The V and J ends lost 3 bases and 4 bases respectively, with 10 bases between them. This CDR3 region has 13 residues. Germline CDR1 and CDR2: ENHRY and SYGVKD. This CDR3 reads CAISENLGYEQYF. The DNA for the CDR3 is TGTGCCATCAGTGAAAATCTGGGGTACGAGCAGTACTTC.

This clonotype was seen at least ten times. V is TRBV25-1 and J is TRBJ2-7, with 7 bases lining up with TRBD1. In germline, CDR1 is MGHDK, CDR2 SYGVNS. The trim removed 6 bases at V and 4 bases at J, leaving 12 bases unmatched. The CDR3 spans 15 residues. This CDR3 reads CASSPSGTVKYEQYF. CDR3 DNA: TGTGCCAGCAGCCCTTCCGGGACAGTAAAGTACGAGCAGTACTTC.

Turning to this clonotype: One end of the junction is discordant with germline, which a read error may explain. The CDR3 coding sequence is TGCGCCAGCAGCTCCGGGACCTCTGCAAACACCATATATTTT. Protein: CASSSGTSANTIYF. The chain uses TRBV5-1 and TRBJ1-3, with D tentatively TRBD1 (5 bases). The germline gives CDR1 SGHRS, CDR2 YFSETQ. The CDR3 consists of 14 residues.

The gene calls are TRBV30 and TRBJ2-5; 7 bases match TRBD2. The V gene end was trimmed by 3 bases and the J gene end by 1 base; junction bases not matched to a gene: 2. Germline V gene data show CDR1 as GTSNPN and CDR2 as SVGIG (reference sequence). CDR3 length: 13 amino acids. The CDR3 is CAWRGGFQETQYF. The CDR3, as DNA: TGTGCCTGGAGGGGGGGGTTCCAAGAGACCCAGTACTTC.